This passage covers 29 T cell receptor beta chains from one sample sequenced in a study of Ad26.COV2.S vaccination and SARS-CoV-2 variants (dated by TCRdb to about 2021). The sample's treatment or condition label is to be understood as: approximately 18 received Ad26.COV2.S at low or high dose, single or two shots; 5 received placebo; per-sample allocation not given. For vaccine and placebo recipients, the sequenced repertoires came from samples collected on day 63 after the first injection. Libraries were constructed by the immunoSEQ multiplex PCR assay. Imported from immuneACCESS, the table was reduced by TCRdb to in-frame sequences with V and J called. These copies leave out some clones; in studies compared against another copy, an unresolved V gene accounts for under half, and the cause of the remainder is not known. The sample includes 440,000 or so clones, with 90% observed a single time. Together, the top ten hold about 4.4% of the sample.

The input for sequencing was peripheral blood, taken in a trial of Ad26.COV2.S vaccine versus placebo. The source is a person aged 18-65 years who received the Ad26.COV2.S COVID-19 vaccine or a placebo.

The V call is TRBV2, the J call TRBJ2-2; TRBD1 aligns across 8 bases. The ends lost 6 bases at V and 4 bases at J; junction bases unmatched: 7. CDR3 length: 15 amino acids. The germline V gene has CDR1 SNHLY and CDR2 FYNNEI. The CDR3 DNA reads as TGTGCCAGCAGCGTAGACAGGGGTGCCACCGGGGAGCTGTTTTTT. Its protein product is CASSVDRGATGELFF.

This clone was seen a single time. J is TRBJ2-3 and V is TRBV5-1; D gene ambiguous. With 0 bases removed from V and 1 base from J, the gap between germline ends came to 9 bases. The CDR3 spans 15 residues. Per germline, CDR1 SGHRS and CDR2 YFSETQ. For the CDR3, the DNA is TGCGCCAGCAGCTTGGCTGGAACGGGCACAGATACGCAGTATTTT. It specifies CASSLAGTGTDTQYF.

The chain couples TRBV10-3 to TRBJ1-1, with a tentative D call TRBD1 (5 bases). Germline loops: CDR1 ENHRY, CDR2 SYGVKD. The V end lost 2 bases, the J end lost 1 base, and 11 bases lay between the germline ends. This CDR3 has 15 residues. Here the CDR3 reads CAISERQGWNTEAFF. CDR3 DNA: TGTGCCATCAGTGAGAGGCAGGGATGGAACACTGAAGCTTTCTTT.

V usage is TRBV5-6 and J usage is TRBJ2-3; D might be TRBD2 (7 bases). The CDR3 length is 16 residues. The V gene's germline CDR1 is SGHDT and CDR2 YYEEEE. Trimming pared 1 base from V and 2 bases from J, leaving 14 bases between. The chain's CDR3 is CASSLRAGASTDTQYF. The CDR3 nucleotides read TGTGCCAGCAGCTTGAGGGCGGGGGCGTCCACAGATACGCAGTATTTT.

V gene TRBV9 combines with J gene TRBJ2-7; TRBD1 agrees at 9 bases. V was clipped by 0 bases and J by 4 bases; unmatched bases: 5. The CDR3 runs to 15 residues. Germline V gives CDR1 SGDLS, CDR2 YYNGEE. Here the CDR3 DNA reads TGTGCCAGCAGCGTAGCTCCAGGGACAGGGTACGAGCAGTACTTC. This translates into CASSVAPGTGYEQYF.

V and J are TRBV2 and TRBJ2-3, with D possibly being TRBD2 (6 bases). Between the trimmed V and J ends, which lost 8 bases and 2 bases, there was a span of 14 bases. CDR1 and CDR2 (germline): SNHLY, FYNNEI. The CDR3 extends over 14 amino acids. In DNA form, the CDR3 reads TGTGCCAGCGGGGGGACCCACGTCACAGATACGCAGTATTTT. This encodes CASGGTHVTDTQYF. The full variable domain, completed using reference TRBV2 and TRBJ2-3, is EPEVTQTPSHQVTQMGQEVILRCVPISNHLYFYWYRQILGQKVEFLVSFYNNEISEKSEIFDDQFSVERPDGSNFTLKIRSTKLEDSAMYFCASGGTHVTDTQYFGPGTRLTVL.

Details on this clone: Mismatch with germline at one junction end may stem from a read error. J is TRBJ2-5 and V is TRBV10-3, with TRBD2 matching over 9 bases. CDR1 ENHRY and CDR2 SYGVKD come from the germline V gene. The CDR3 has 15 residues. The CDR3 loop reads CATSQSVAGAKTQYF. DNA for the CDR3: TGTGCCACCAGTCAGTCGGTAGCGGGAGCTAAGACCCAGTACTTC.

The chain carries TRBV28 and TRBJ2-3; 11 nucleotides line up with TRBD2. Trimming at V came to 2 bases and at J to 1 base, leaving 2 bases not matched to a gene. CDR3 length: 16 residues. Germline assignment: CDR1 MDHEN and CDR2 SYDVKM. CDR3 coding DNA: TGTGCCAGCAGTTTAATAGCGGGAGGGGGCACAGATACGCAGTATTTT. Translated: CASSLIAGGGTDTQYF. Full variable domain (missing parts from reference TRBV28 and TRBJ2-3): DVKVTQSSRYLVKRTGEKVFLECVQDMDHENMFWYRQDPGLGLRLIYFSYDVKMKEKGDIPEGYSVSREKKERFSLILESASTNQTSMYLCASSLIAGGGTDTQYFGPGTRLTVL.

A word on this clone: The sample has other DNA sequences that encode this CDR3 too. The chain has TRBV4-3 and TRBJ2-5, with D perhaps matching TRBD2 (5 bases). Germline loops: CDR1 LGHNA, CDR2 YSLEER. Trimming took off 0 bases at V and 4 bases at J, with 12 bases between the two ends. The CDR3 covers 15 residues. This CDR3 is CASSQDRVGLETQYF. The CDR3, as DNA: TGCGCCAGCAGCCAAGATCGAGTTGGACTAGAGACCCAGTACTTC.

V is TRBV7-9 and J is TRBJ2-1; 11 nucleotides agree with TRBD2. After removal of 5 bases from V and 5 bases from J, the junction contained 11 bases not matched to a gene. This CDR3 comprises 17 residues. CDR1 is SEHNR and CDR2 is FQNEAQ in the germline V gene (reference sequence). The CDR3 DNA sequence: TGTGCCAGCAGCGCAACGCGACTAGCGGGACTAAACAATGAGCAGTTCTTC. Translated: CASSATRLAGLNNEQFF.

This clone appeared once. The chain employs TRBV20-1 and TRBJ2-5; possible D gene TRBD2, 6 bases. V was trimmed by 3 bases and J by 2 bases, leaving 16 bases between them. Looked up from germline, CDR1 is DFQATT and CDR2 is SNEGSKA (reference sequence). The CDR3 loop spans 15 amino acids. CDR3 amino acids: CSASRASVGQETQYF. The CDR3 DNA reads TGCAGTGCTAGTCGGGCTAGCGTAGGACAAGAGACCCAGTACTTC.

The chain combines TRBV2 with TRBJ2-1; 7 bases align to TRBD2. The CDR3 has 15 residues. Germline CDR1 reads SNHLY; CDR2 reads FYNNEI. V shed 7 bases and J 5 bases; nucleotides not matched to a gene: 11. The DNA of the CDR3 is TGTGCCAGCACCCCGGAAGGGACTACCAACAATGAGCAGTTCTTC. Translation: CASTPEGTTNNEQFF.

The genes are TRBV11-2 and TRBJ2-2; the D is unclear. The CDR3 has 11 residues. Germline V gene lookup returns CDR1 SGHAT and CDR2 FQNNGV. The V end lost 5 bases, the J end lost 7 bases, and 5 bases lay between the germline ends. The CDR3 DNA reads TGTGCCAGCAGCGAGGTCGGGGAGCTGTTTTTT. It encodes CASSEVGELFF.

The chain joins TRBV6-5 to TRBJ2-1; possible D gene TRBD2, 6 bases. Germline V gene lookup returns CDR1 MNHEY and CDR2 SVGAGI. V was cut by 6 bases and J by 0 bases, with 9 bases left in between. CDR3 length: 14 residues. The DNA for the CDR3 is TGTGCCAGCAGGGGGGGAAGCTCCTACAATGAGCAGTTCTTC. Amino acid sequence: CASRGGSSYNEQFF.

The chain recombines TRBV28 with TRBJ2-2; D remains unclear. The CDR3 contains 13 residues. Trimming cost V 7 bases and J 1 base, with 7 bases left between them. Germline assignment: CDR1 MDHEN and CDR2 SYDVKM. CDR3 in DNA: TGTGCCAGCAACCCAGAGAACACCGGGGAGCTGTTTTTT. It specifies CASNPENTGELFF.

For the CDR3, the DNA is TGTGCCAGCAGCCGGGACAGGGAACACGAGCAGTACTTC. Protein sequence: CASSRDREHEQYF. The V and J genes are TRBV6-5 and TRBJ2-7, with 9 bases matching TRBD1. The V and J ends lost 6 bases and 5 bases, in that order; junction bases with no gene match: 5. CDR3 length: 13 amino acids. Germline lookup yields CDR1 MNHEY and CDR2 SVGAGI.

This sequence joins TRBV19 and TRBJ2-7; 11 bases line up with TRBD1. This CDR3 region has 16 residues. With V trimmed by 5 bases and J by 2 bases, 8 bases remained unmatched. The germline gives CDR1 LNHDA, CDR2 SQIVND (reference sequence). CDR3 region: CASSAPRDRGTYEQYF. DNA for the CDR3: TGTGCCAGTAGTGCCCCCCGGGACAGGGGGACCTACGAGCAGTACTTC.

This sequence joins TRBV7-3 and TRBJ2-1; no reliable D call. CDR3 length: 15 residues. Germline V gives CDR1 SGHTA, CDR2 FQGTGA. V shed 5 bases and J shed 2 bases, with 13 bases lying between them. The CDR3 nucleotides read TGTGCCAGCAGCGAGGATCGAGTCCCCTACAATGAGCAGTTCTTC. Translating it yields CASSEDRVPYNEQFF.

The V gene is TRBV29-1, the J gene TRBJ2-7, with D possibly being TRBD2 (6 bases). V lost 1 base and J 1 base, leaving 8 bases between the germline ends. The CDR3 extends over 13 amino acids. Germline loops: CDR1 SQVTM, CDR2 ANQGSEA. CDR3 loop: CSVEGGESYEQYF. CDR3 bases: TGCAGCGTTGAAGGCGGGGAATCCTACGAGCAGTACTTC.

The chain couples TRBV12-3 or TRBV12-4 to TRBJ1-2; D is unclear. The CDR3 sequence is 12 residues long. Trimming removed 1 base from V and 12 bases from J, with 12 bases in between. CDR3 amino acids: CASSLGYVGNTF. Written as DNA, the CDR3 is TGTGCCAGCAGTTTAGGGTATGTCGGGAACACCTTC.

A single count supports this clone. The gene calls are TRBV29-1 and TRBJ2-1; D possibly corresponds to TRBD2 (6 bases). The CDR3 loop spans 17 amino acids. The germline gives CDR1 SQVTM, CDR2 ANQGSEA. V was pared by 4 bases and J by 5 bases, with 24 bases between. The CDR3 loop reads CSVAPLRGVVAHNEQFF. The CDR3 DNA sequence: TGCAGCGTTGCCCCGTTGCGGGGTGTGGTAGCACACAATGAGCAGTTCTTC.

The J gene is TRBJ2-2, the V gene TRBV7-9; 8 nucleotides match TRBD2. The CDR3 runs to 16 residues. The ends lost 9 bases at V and 5 bases at J; junction bases unmatched: 14. Germline CDR1 SEHNR, CDR2 FQNEAQ (reference sequence). The CDR3 sequence: CARGPTGRAGTGELFF. DNA for the CDR3: TGTGCCAGGGGTCCTACCGGGAGGGCCGGAACCGGGGAGCTGTTTTTT.

In its sample, this clone was seen once. The chain joins TRBV11-2 to TRBJ2-1, with D unclear. CDR3 length equals 14 residues. Trimming pared 1 base from V and 8 bases from J, leaving 12 bases between. Germline lookup yields CDR1 SGHAT and CDR2 FQNNGV. The CDR3 DNA sequence: TGTGCCAGCAGCTTAGGGGCAGGTCGGTATGAGCAGTTCTTC. Translating gives CASSLGAGRYEQFF.

This sequence joins TRBV7-9 and TRBJ2-5, with 8 nucleotides matching TRBD1. Losses at the gene ends were 5 bases for V and 1 base for J; bases not matched to a gene: 18. The CDR3 runs to 19 residues. Germline CDR1 reads SEHNR; CDR2 reads FQNEAQ (reference sequence). CDR3 in amino acids: CASSRRGTGSSISQETQYF. CDR3 in DNA: TGTGCCAGCAGCCGTCGTGGGACAGGATCCAGTATAAGCCAAGAGACCCAGTACTTC.

The genes are TRBV4-3 and TRBJ1-4, with D possibly being TRBD1 (5 bases). The CDR3 covers 16 residues. CDR1 and CDR2 (germline): LGHNA, YSLEER. Trimming took off 0 bases at V and 7 bases at J, with 15 bases between the two ends. CDR3 amino acids: CASSQEAGRAIEKLFF. CDR3 DNA sequence: TGCGCCAGCAGCCAAGAGGCGGGGCGGGCGATTGAAAAACTGTTTTTT.

The chain's CDR3 is CATSRDKAADTQYF. CDR3 nucleotide sequence: TGTGCCACCAGCAGAGATAAGGCAGCCGATACGCAGTATTTT. This chain connects TRBV15 to TRBJ2-3, with D uncertain. V gave up 0 bases and J gave up 6 bases, with 10 bases separating them. The germline V gene encodes CDR1 LNHNV and CDR2 YYDKDF (reference sequence). The CDR3 length is 14 residues.

The V and J genes are TRBV7-3 and TRBJ2-3; D is unclear. This CDR3 is 15 amino acids long. Trimming removed 1 base from V and 6 bases from J, with 14 bases in between. CDR1 SGHTA and CDR2 FQGTGA come from the germline V gene. CDR3 residues: CASSLSALLSDTQYF. CDR3 nucleotide sequence: TGTGCCAGCAGCTTAAGCGCCCTGTTAAGTGATACGCAGTATTTT.

This chain links TRBV19 with TRBJ2-1, with 11 bases matching TRBD2. Trimming cost V 9 bases and J 2 bases; bases outside gene matches: 3. This CDR3 contains 14 residues. Germline CDR1 and CDR2: LNHDA and SQIVND (reference sequence). CDR3 residues: CASSLAGAYNEQFF. The CDR3, as DNA: TGTGCCAGCTCACTAGCGGGAGCCTACAATGAGCAGTTCTTC.

The V gene is TRBV5-4, the J gene TRBJ2-7; 8 bases are shared with TRBD2. CDR1 SGHNT and CDR2 YYREEE come from the germline V gene (reference sequence). V was pared by 4 bases and J by 5 bases, with 11 bases of the junction left unmatched. The CDR3 contains 15 residues. This chain's CDR3 is CASSDPRGTSNEQYF. The DNA of the CDR3 is TGTGCCAGCAGCGACCCGCGGGGGACTAGTAACGAGCAGTACTTC.